These 10 T cell receptor beta chains were sequenced from one sample in a study of molecular identifiers for immune sequencing clone quantification. TCRdb passed the PCR reads through MiXCR, listing each CDR3 protein once. Of 60,000 to 80,000 distinct CDR3 sequences in the sample, around a sixth were seen once. Sequenced input: naive CD8+ T cells from blood, with Jurkat cell RNA spiked in. Documented subset: FACS-sorted CD8+CD4-CCR7+CD45RA+ naive T cells. The receptors were sampled from a human donor in good health. Some libraries in this study had Jurkat cell RNA spiked in.

This clonotype was seen many times. This chain connects TRBV28 to TRBJ1-5; D remains unclear. Germline V CDR1 and CDR2: MDHEN, SYDVKM. Trimming removed 2 bases from V and 0 bases from J, with 11 bases in between. The CDR3 has 16 residues. CDR3 amino acids: CASSLRTGYSNQPQHF. DNA of the CDR3: TGTGCCAGCAGTTTACGCACGGGTTATAGCAATCAGCCCCAGCATTTT. The variable domain in full, completed from reference TRBV28 and TRBJ1-5, reads DVKVTQSSRYLVKRTGEKVFLECVQDMDHENMFWYRQDPGLGLRLIYFSYDVKMKEKGDIPEGYSVSREKKERFSLILESASTNQTSMYLCASSLRTGYSNQPQHFGDGTRLSIL.

There are many counts of this clonotype. J is TRBJ1-1 and V is TRBV27; D remains unclear. This CDR3 spans 13 amino acids. Germline V gene sequence: CDR1 MNHEY, CDR2 SMNVEV (reference sequence). Between the trimmed V and J ends, which lost 3 bases and 0 bases, there was a span of 5 bases. CDR3: CASSFGLNTEAFF. Written as DNA, the CDR3 is TGTGCCAGCAGTTTTGGGCTGAACACTGAAGCTTTCTTT.

This clonotype was seen repeatedly, ten times or more. V is TRBV5-6 and J is TRBJ2-1; D possibly uses TRBD1 or TRBD2 (6 bases each). The V and J ends lost 0 bases and 6 bases respectively, with 10 bases between them. The CDR3 totals 14 residues. Germline-derived CDR1 and CDR2 are SGHDT and YYEEEE. CDR3 sequence reads: CASSLGWGANEQFF. In DNA form, the CDR3 reads TGTGCCAGCAGCTTGGGCTGGGGGGCCAATGAGCAGTTCTTC.

This clonotype was counted at least ten times. The V and J genes are TRBV7-6 and TRBJ2-7; 7 bases fit TRBD2. CDR3 length: 14 amino acids. CDR1 SGHVS and CDR2 FNYEAQ come from the germline V gene. J lost 2 bases, V lost 1 base, and 2 bases had no gene match. The CDR3 bases are TGTGCCAGCAGCTTAGAAGCGGGAACCTACGAGCAGTACTTC. It encodes CASSLEAGTYEQYF.

Turning to this clonotype: A much larger clone is a single base away; this may be a read error. The V call is TRBV2, the J call TRBJ1-2; D gene unclear. Trimming left V 3 bases short and J 3 bases short, with 14 bases between. Germline assignment: CDR1 SNHLY and CDR2 FYNNEI. This CDR3 region has 15 residues. Here the CDR3 DNA reads TGTGCCAGCAGTGATGCGGGTCGGGATTACTATGGCTACACCTTC. It is translated as CASSDAGRDYYGYTF.

This clonotype has ten or more counts. The chain recombines TRBV21-1 with TRBJ2-1; the DNA was not used to check the table's D call, TRBD1. TRBV21-1 is flagged as a pseudogene. This CDR3 is built from 14 residues. The CDR3 here is CASSKGDGAGEQFF. The CDR3 DNA sequence: TGTGCCAGCAGCAAAGGGGATGGGGCGGGTGAGCAGTTCTTC.

With regard to this clonotype: This clone may be a read error of a much larger clone one base away. The chain uses TRBV24-1 and TRBJ2-2, with unresolved D. The CDR3 runs to 13 residues. From germline, CDR1 is KGHDR and CDR2 SFDVKD. V was pared by 12 bases and J by 4 bases, with 14 bases between. The CDR3 loop reads CASTGGSTGELFF. The DNA of the CDR3 is TGTGCCTCGACGGGCGGAAGCACCGGGGAGCTGTTTTTT.

The V and J genes are TRBV11-3 and TRBJ2-7; no firm D call. Germline CDR1 reads SGHNT; CDR2 reads YENEEA. CDR3 length equals 14 residues. Trimming removed 1 base at V and 2 bases at J, with 9 bases between. The CDR3: CASSLAAGTYEQYF. DNA of the CDR3: TGTGCCAGCAGCTTAGCGGCAGGCACCTACGAGCAGTACTTC.

Ten or more counts support this clonotype. This chain links TRBV23-1 with TRBJ1-5; D gene ambiguous. TRBV23-1 is placed among ORFs of uncertain function. V gave up 2 bases and J gave up 10 bases, with 12 bases separating them. This CDR3 contains 13 residues. The CDR3 DNA reads as TGCGCCAGCAGTCAAAGGGAGGCTGAACCCCAGCATTTT. The encoded protein is CASSQREAEPQHF.

V gene TRBV5-5 combines with J gene TRBJ2-7; D not resolved. This CDR3 region has 13 residues. The V end lost 5 bases, the J end lost 2 bases, and 11 bases lay between the germline ends. CDR1 and CDR2 (germline): SGHKS, YYEKEE (reference sequence). The DNA of the CDR3 is TGTGCCAGCAGACGGACGGAAACCTACGAGCAGTACTTC. It specifies CASRRTETYEQYF.